The 4 T cell receptor beta chains below were found in one sample sequenced in a study of control samples from healthy donors and cancer patients. The table came from immunoSEQ multiplex PCR; TCRdb's copy has only in-frame clones and leaves some out. This table holds 85,000 to 95,000 clones, roughly 90% found once. Sequencing was performed on blood. The source of these receptors is a woman in her 30s in good health.

The V call is TRBV9, the J call TRBJ2-5; D not resolved. There are 15 residues in the CDR3. V lost 0 bases, J lost 0 bases, and 9 bases lay in between. CDR1 and CDR2 from the germline V gene are SGDLS and YYNGEE. CDR3 in amino acids: CASSVGNGNQETQYF. CDR3 coding DNA: TGTGCCAGCAGCGTAGGGAATGGGAACCAAGAGACCCAGTACTTC.

This rearrangement joins TRBV27 to TRBJ1-5; D is unclear. Per germline, CDR1 MNHEY and CDR2 SMNVEV (reference sequence). The length of the CDR3 is 14 residues. V lost 4 bases and J lost 1, with 8 bases in between. CDR3 region: CASSYVGSNQPQHF. The CDR3 nucleotides are TGTGCCAGCAGTTACGTTGGAAGCAATCAGCCCCAGCATTTT.

This clone is a singleton in its sample. CDR3 in amino acids: CASSRVQDRPNSPLHF. The CDR3 DNA is TGTGCCAGCTCACGGGTTCAGGACCGACCGAATTCACCCCTCCACTTT. This chain uses TRBV18 with TRBJ1-6; D gene uncertain. CDR1 and CDR2 (germline): KGHSH, LQKENI. There are 16 residues in the CDR3. V was cut by 4 bases and J by 7 bases, with 17 bases left in between.

The chain has TRBV5-1 and TRBJ2-3, with D perhaps matching TRBD2 (6 bases). The CDR3 spans 14 residues. The V gene lost 3 bases and the J gene lost 9 bases, with 17 bases spanning the gap. CDR1 and CDR2 from the germline V gene are SGHRS and YFSETQ. The CDR3: CASSSLAHGGTQYF. CDR3 bases: TGCGCCAGCAGCTCGCTAGCGCATGGTGGGACGCAGTATTTT.